Presented here are 3 T cell receptor beta chains from one specimen sequenced in a study of T-cell reconstitution after alpha-beta-depleted transplantation in children. Preparation of the TCRbeta library involved a method that used unique molecular identifiers. In TCRdb, the PCR reads were re-called with MiXCR into one record per CDR3 protein. Of a few hundred thousand distinct CDR3 sequences detected, around 27% appear once; the ten largest clones hold less than 40%. Source: PBMCs, taken before TCRalphabeta/CD19-depleted stem cell transplant. All receptors derive from a boy younger than two with Wiskott-Aldrich syndrome, due to receive a stem cell transplant.

The J gene is TRBJ1-6, the V gene TRBV28; weak D call: TRBD1 (6 bases). CDR1 and CDR2 from the germline V gene are MDHEN and SYDVKM. The germline V and J ends were trimmed by 7 bases and 2 bases, with 12 bases remaining between them. This CDR3 contains 15 residues. CDR3 region: CASIRGDTYNSPLHF. The CDR3 nucleotides are TGTGCCAGCATACGTGGGGACACCTATAATTCACCCCTCCACTTT.

This sequence joins TRBV7-8 and TRBJ2-1; weak D call: TRBD1 (6 bases). Trimming shortened V by 3 bases and J by 0 bases, and 15 bases separated the two germline ends. The CDR3 is 17 residues long. Germline-derived CDR1 and CDR2 are SGHVS and FQNEAQ. The CDR3 DNA reads TGTGCCAGCAGCTTGCCCCGGCCGGGACACTCCTACAATGAGCAGTTCTTC. It is translated as CASSLPRPGHSYNEQFF.

V usage is TRBV27 and J usage is TRBJ2-1; the match to TRBD2 covers 10 bases. The germline CDR1 and CDR2 sequences are MNHEY and SMNVEV (reference sequence). Germline trimming cut 5 bases from V and 7 bases from J; bases unmatched to any gene: 5. This CDR3 has 14 residues. This CDR3 reads CASSVGLARNEQFF. For the CDR3, the DNA is TGTGCCAGCAGTGTGGGACTAGCGAGGAATGAGCAGTTCTTC.